The 6 T cell receptor beta chains below were found in one sample sequenced in a study of OX40 agonist ivuxolimab in advanced cancers. Libraries were built with the immunoSEQ multiplex PCR assay. TCRdb mirrors the immuneACCESS table, restricted to in-frame sequences. Some clones are absent from its copies; in checked studies, under half trace to an unresolved V gene, and the reason for the others is unknown. The sample yields 56,000 or so clones; approximately 80% were counted once. The ten largest clonotypes hold roughly 5% of the sample. Sequences were derived from CD4+ or CD8+ T cells sorted from blood, sampled in a trial of the OX40 agonist ivuxolimab. The source is an adult with an advanced solid tumor such as melanoma, head and neck, liver or kidney cancer.

The V and J genes are TRBV7-9 and TRBJ2-1; D not resolved. Germline V gene lookup returns CDR1 SEHNR and CDR2 FQNEAQ (reference sequence). The CDR3 contains 16 residues. The V gene lost 4 bases and the J gene lost 0 bases, with 13 bases spanning the gap. CDR3 nucleotides: TGTGCCAGCAGCTCCTGGGCCCTGCACTCCTACAATGAGCAGTTCTTC. It translates to CASSSWALHSYNEQFF.

The chain combines TRBV19 with TRBJ1-4; 10 bases agree with TRBD1. Germline CDR1 LNHDA, CDR2 SQIVND (reference sequence). The junction had 9 bases not matched to a gene; V was cut back by 6 bases and J by 5 bases. This CDR3 contains 16 residues. This CDR3 reads CASRNPGTGANEKLFF. In nucleotides, the CDR3 is TGTGCCAGTAGAAACCCCGGGACAGGGGCAAATGAAAAACTGTTTTTT.

By frequency in the sample, this clone is medium-sized. The rearrangement links TRBV9 to TRBJ2-7, with 7 bases fitting TRBD2. Germline V lookup: CDR1 SGDLS, CDR2 YYNGEE. The CDR3 has 15 residues. J was trimmed by 1 base and V by 4 bases; bases with no gene match: 8. The DNA of the CDR3 is TGTGCCAGCAGCTTGCGGGGGACTGCGTCCTACGAGCAGTACTTC. The encoded protein is CASSLRGTASYEQYF.

This rearrangement joins TRBV19 to TRBJ2-2; 7 bases are a match to TRBD1. The CDR3 is 14 amino acids. Germline values: CDR1 LNHDA, CDR2 SQIVND (reference sequence). Trimming cost V 8 bases and J 1 base; bases outside gene matches: 4. CDR3 DNA sequence: TGTGCCAGTCGACAGGGCCTGAACACCGGGGAGCTGTTTTTT. Its protein is CASRQGLNTGELFF.

The chain couples TRBV9 to TRBJ2-2, with TRBD2 identical over 12 bases. Germline CDR1 SGDLS, CDR2 YYNGEE. Trimming at V came to 2 bases and at J to 5 bases, leaving 4 bases not matched to a gene. The CDR3 runs 16 residues. CDR3 DNA: TGTGCCAGCAGCGTCGCAACTAGCGGGAGGACCGGGGAGCTGTTTTTT. Residues: CASSVATSGRTGELFF.

The chain links TRBV7-8 to TRBJ2-7; 9 bases match TRBD1. With V trimmed by 5 bases and J by 3 bases, 5 bases remained unmatched. This CDR3 is 14 amino acids long. Germline V gene sequence: CDR1 SGHVS, CDR2 FQNEAQ. The DNA for the CDR3 is TGTGCCAGCAGCGAAGGGACAGGGAGCTACGAGCAGTACTTC. This gives the protein CASSEGTGSYEQYF.